Reported below is one T cell receptor beta chain. The data are from a study of blood T cell repertoires in COVID-19. The wider study: Whether acute or convalescent, the COVID-19 samples came from the United States, Italy and Spain.

This CDR3 has 14 residues. Trimming removed 6 bases from V and 0 bases from J; junction bases left unmatched: 0. From germline, CDR1 is MDHEN and CDR2 SYDVKM. In the authors' methods: Amplification of reference gene primers provided the estimated nucleated cell counts. The table came from immunoSEQ multiplex PCR; TCRdb's copy has only in-frame clones and leaves some out. Clonal size and the V and J genes are those of that table, whereas D and trimming came from the DNA. Of about 190,000 clones detected, roughly 80% appear once; the ten largest clones hold about 5.5%. The J gene is TRBJ2-2, the V gene TRBV28; 8 bases line up with TRBD2. The sample taken for sequencing was peripheral blood. This sequence was found in a woman aged 30 to 39 with acute or convalescent COVID-19. In DNA form, the CDR3 reads TGTGCCAGCAGGGGACTAGCGAACACCGGGGAGCTGTTTTTT. This translates into CASRGLANTGELFF.